This T cell receptor (beta chain) was retrieved from a study of control samples from healthy donors and cancer patients (dated by TCRdb to 2020 to 2021). The table lists this clone with a count of one. The antigen it binds to is not known. No much larger clone exists at a distance of one base, and base qualities are not known. The protocol used for the library was the immunoSEQ multiplex PCR assay. TCRdb took over this immuneACCESS table, retaining in-frame rearrangements with V and J assigned. Such tables are incomplete; in checked studies, under half of the missing clones stem from an unresolved V gene, and the remainder is unexplained. Within this sample are approximately 150,000 clones, with roughly 89% of them counted one time only. More than 6.5% of the sample is held by the ten biggest clonotypes. In the germline V gene (reference sequence), CDR1 corresponds to LNHDA and CDR2 to SQIVND. Taken from cysteine to phenylalanine, the CDR3 has 15 residues. This entry keeps only the CDR3 DNA: 45 bases, framed from base 1. Trimming accounts for 7 bases at V and 15 bases at J, while the number of junction bases matched to no gene is 15.

Sequenced input: PBMCs. The sequence joins TRBV19 to TRBJ1-6, with 10 bases in between that match TRBD1. This clonotype was obtained from a man aged 45 to 65 with head and neck cancer. In nucleotides, the sequence is TGTGCCAGTACCCCTAGGACAGGGGGTGGTGTTGACCTCCACTTT. Its translation reads: CASTPRTGGGVDLHF.